These T cell receptor beta chains were read from a single sample in a study of control samples from healthy donors and cancer patients. Assay: immunoSEQ multiplex PCR; the TCRdb copy retains only in-frame clones and omits some. This sample has about 190,000 clones, with about 91% found just once. Sequencing input: blood. These receptors came from a man younger than 45 in good health. CDR3s include the opening cysteine and the closing phenylalanine or tryptophan. D genes are given only for firm matches. Size is stated for part of the rows, as once, few or many counts, or as a class when the clone is expanded.

d_gene	v_gene	abundance	j_gene	CDR3aa	CDR3nt
.	TRBV19	.	TRBJ1-4	CASMEAGREKLFF	TGTGCCAGTATGGAGGCAGGACGAGAAAAACTGTTTTTT
.	TRBV25-1	.	TRBJ1-6	CASSEDSSYNSPLHF	TGTGCCAGCAGTGAGGACAGCTCCTATAATTCACCCCTCCACTTT
TRBD2	TRBV18	.	TRBJ2-1	CASSPSSGAYNEQFF	TGTGCCAGCTCACCCTCTAGCGGGGCTTACAATGAGCAGTTCTTC
.	TRBV19	few	TRBJ1-5	CASSINRNSNQPQHF	TGTGCCAGTAGTATCAATAGAAATAGCAATCAGCCCCAGCATTTT
.	TRBV27	.	TRBJ2-7	CASSLGLREQYF	TGTGCCAGCAGTTTAGGGTTGCGGGAGCAGTACTTC
.	TRBV30	once	TRBJ1-2	CAWSAQRGNYGYTF	TGTGCCTGGAGTGCCCAGCGGGGGAACTATGGCTACACCTTC
TRBD2	TRBV18	.	TRBJ2-3	CASSPPLAGGSFPDTQYF	TGTGCCAGCTCACCACCTCTAGCGGGGGGGTCATTCCCAGATACGCAGTATTTT
.	TRBV18	.	TRBJ2-1	CASSPGRLSYNEQFF	TGTGCCAGCTCACCCGGGCGACTATCCTACAATGAGCAGTTCTTC
.	TRBV6-5	.	TRBJ1-1	CASSGRLNTEAFF	TGTGCCAGCAGCGGACGTTTGAACACTGAAGCTTTCTTT
.	TRBV27	.	TRBJ1-4	CASSLSGRGNEKLFF	TGTGCCAGCAGTTTATCGGGCAGGGGAAATGAAAAACTGTTTTTT
.	TRBV9	.	TRBJ2-5	CASSGIGVQETQYF	TGTGCCAGCAGCGGTATTGGAGTACAAGAGACCCAGTACTTC
TRBD1	TRBV5-1	.	TRBJ2-3	CASSLDRGQADTQYF	TGCGCCAGCAGCTTGGACAGGGGGCAGGCAGATACGCAGTATTTT
.	TRBV7-9	.	TRBJ1-1	CASSLDLEAFF	TGTGCCAGCAGCCTGGACCTTGAAGCTTTCTTT
.	TRBV3-1/TRBV3-2	.	TRBJ1-6	CASSIGRGVASSPLHF	TGTGCCAGCAGCATAGGACGAGGGGTTGCGAGTTCACCCCTCCACTTT
.	TRBV7-9	.	TRBJ2-7	CASSKIQGYEQYF	TGTGCCAGCAGCAAGATACAGGGTTACGAGCAGTACTTC
.	TRBV4-1	.	TRBJ1-2	CASSQDDGGSNYGYTF	TGCGCCAGCAGCCAAGACGATGGGGGATCTAACTATGGCTACACCTTC
TRBD2	TRBV4-2	.	TRBJ2-3	CASSQMSSGGADTQYF	TGTGCCAGCAGCCAGATGTCTAGCGGGGGGGCGGATACGCAGTATTTT
.	TRBV6-6	.	TRBJ1-5	CASRRIREQPQHF	TGTGCCAGCAGGAGAATCAGGGAGCAGCCCCAGCATTTT
TRBD2	TRBV3-1/TRBV3-2	.	TRBJ2-1	CASSPGLAGVLEQFF	TGTGCCAGCAGCCCGGGACTAGCGGGGGTACTTGAGCAGTTCTTC
.	TRBV7-2	.	TRBJ1-1	CASSLVLGGKNTEAFF	TGTGCCAGCAGCTTAGTACTTGGGGGGAAGAACACTGAAGCTTTCTTT
.	TRBV6-2/TRBV6-3	.	TRBJ1-3	CASSYQRRTSGNTIYF	TGTGCCAGCAGTTACCAAAGACGGACCTCTGGAAACACCATATATTTT
TRBD2	TRBV7-9	.	TRBJ2-3	CASSFAIAGGHPSTDTQYF	TGTGCCAGCAGCTTCGCAATAGCGGGGGGCCATCCTAGCACAGATACGCAGTATTTT
.	TRBV4-1	.	TRBJ2-7	CASSQSPTGGSPEQYF	TGCGCCAGCAGCCAATCCCCGACAGGAGGCTCACCAGAGCAGTACTTC
.	TRBV2	medium-sized	TRBJ1-1	CANQWRGGNHTEAFF	TGTGCCAATCAGTGGAGAGGCGGGAATCACACTGAAGCTTTCTTT
TRBD1	TRBV2	.	TRBJ1-4	CASSEAGQGATRAEKLFF	TGTGCCAGCAGTGAAGCGGGTCAGGGGGCGACGAGAGCTGAAAAACTGTTTTTT
TRBD2	TRBV3-1/TRBV3-2	.	TRBJ2-2	CASSQVVSGGDTGELFF	TGTGCCAGCAGCCAAGTCGTGAGCGGGGGGGACACCGGGGAGCTGTTTTTT
.	TRBV29-1	.	TRBJ1-1	CSVDRWENTEAFF	TGCAGCGTTGATAGATGGGAGAACACTGAAGCTTTCTTT
.	TRBV2	.	TRBJ1-1	CASRRNQGENTEAFF	TGTGCCAGCAGACGGAATCAAGGGGAGAACACTGAAGCTTTCTTT
TRBD1	TRBV24-1	.	TRBJ1-2	CATSQAGTAGHGYGYTF	TGTGCCACCAGCCAAGCCGGGACAGCCGGTCACGGCTATGGCTACACCTTC
TRBD1	TRBV4-1	.	TRBJ1-5	CASSPHRGQEQPQHF	TGCGCCAGCAGCCCACACAGGGGGCAGGAGCAGCCCCAGCATTTT
TRBD1	TRBV5-1	once	TRBJ1-6	CASTRTGDTDSPLHF	TGCGCCAGCACTAGGACAGGCGACACAGATTCACCCCTCCACTTT
.	TRBV5-1	once	TRBJ1-1	CASSLHQTEAFF	TGCGCCAGCAGCTTGCATCAAACTGAAGCTTTCTTT
TRBD1	TRBV6-5	.	TRBJ1-2	CASSYSATGDMGGYTF	TGTGCCAGCAGTTACTCCGCGACAGGGGACATGGGTGGCTACACCTTC
TRBD1	TRBV6-1	once	TRBJ1-1	CASSEASDRGLAFF	TGTGCCAGCAGTGAAGCAAGTGACAGGGGGTTGGCTTTCTTT
TRBD2	TRBV5-8	.	TRBJ2-1	CASGPGGLRSSYNEQFF	TGTGCCAGCGGCCCGGGGGGGCTTAGGAGCTCCTACAATGAGCAGTTCTTC
TRBD1	TRBV30	.	TRBJ2-2	CAWGQGITGELFF	TGTGCCTGGGGACAGGGGATCACCGGGGAGCTGTTTTTT
.	TRBV9	.	TRBJ2-3	CASSVGSTDTQYF	TGTGCCAGCAGCGTAGGGTCGACAGATACGCAGTATTTT
.	TRBV7-6	.	TRBJ1-1	CASSLGPGGATEAFF	TGTGCCAGCAGCTTAGGGCCGGGGGGGGCGACTGAAGCTTTCTTT
TRBD1	TRBV27	.	TRBJ1-4	CASSPRGQGKLFF	TGTGCCAGCAGTCCCAGGGGACAGGGGAAACTGTTTTTT
.	TRBV28	.	TRBJ1-1	CASGTLMNTEAFF	TGTGCCAGCGGTACACTGATGAACACTGAAGCTTTCTTT
.	TRBV7-6	.	TRBJ2-7	CASSLGAGLNYEQYF	TGTGCCAGCAGCTTAGGGGCAGGGCTTAACTACGAGCAGTACTTC
.	TRBV2	.	TRBJ1-1	CASIMTANTEAFF	TGTGCCAGCATCATGACAGCGAACACTGAAGCTTTCTTT
.	TRBV5-8	once	TRBJ1-5	CASSRPGYSNQPQHF	TGTGCCAGCAGCCGCCCCGGGTATAGCAATCAGCCCCAGCATTTT
.	TRBV6-2/TRBV6-3	.	TRBJ2-1	CASSPRRGPTAFF	TGTGCCAGCAGCCCTCGGCGGGGGCCCACCGCCTTCTTC
.	TRBV24-1	.	TRBJ2-3	CATSDFRGWESDTQYF	TGTGCCACCAGTGATTTTCGTGGGTGGGAGTCAGATACGCAGTATTTT
.	TRBV19	.	TRBJ2-5	CASTKGGTLQETQYF	TGTGCCAGTACCAAAGGGGGGACACTGCAAGAGACCCAGTACTTC
.	TRBV4-1	.	TRBJ1-2	CASSFSQTANYGYTF	TGCGCCAGCAGCTTCAGCCAGACAGCCAACTATGGCTACACCTTC
.	TRBV14	.	TRBJ2-7	CASSHRATRQYF	TGTGCCAGCAGCCACAGGGCTACGAGGCAGTACTTC
.	TRBV19	.	TRBJ2-1	CASRRDRSSYNEQFF	TGTGCCAGTAGGCGCGACAGAAGCTCCTACAATGAGCAGTTCTTC
.	TRBV5-1	.	TRBJ2-7	CASSLLIGSLIRSYEQYF	TGCGCCAGCAGCTTGTTAATCGGCAGCCTAATCCGCTCCTACGAGCAGTACTTC
.	TRBV7-2	.	TRBJ1-3	CASSLDTGWDSGNTIYF	TGTGCCAGCAGCTTAGACACAGGGTGGGACTCTGGAAACACCATATATTTT
TRBD1	TRBV2	.	TRBJ1-6	CASSRQGKGSSYNSPLHF	TGTGCCAGCAGTCGACAGGGGAAAGGCAGCTCCTATAATTCACCCCTCCACTTT
.	TRBV7-9	.	TRBJ1-2	CASSLGGSYGYTF	TGTGCCAGCAGCTTAGGGGGATCCTATGGCTACACCTTC
TRBD1	TRBV3-1/TRBV3-2	.	TRBJ2-3	CASSQGTGGFTDTQYF	TGTGCCAGCAGCCAAGGTACAGGGGGTTTCACAGATACGCAGTATTTT